This T cell receptor beta chain was captured by sequencing in a study of monozygotic twins with inflammatory bowel disease. About this clonotype itself: The antigen is not known.

TCRdb reworked the 5' RACE reads into one entry per CDR3 protein, no DNA. Here the sample table reports 350,000 to 400,000 distinct CDR3 sequences. Study-wide points: The analysis yielded no support for one strong signal or clonotype associated with IBD.

This receptor was obtained from a human donor with ulcerative colitis or Crohn's disease, or a healthy co-twin of an affected twin (not recorded which). Sequenced sample: blood.

The CDR3 protein is CASSPTPGLHNEQFF. This chain connects TRBV9 to TRBJ2-1; the TRBD2 assignment by TCRdb is unverifiable without DNA. Germline V gives CDR1 SGDLS, CDR2 YYNGEE. This CDR3 is 15 amino acids long. Looking up the rest from reference TRBV9 and TRBJ2-1 gives the full variable domain: DSGVTQTPKHLITATGQRVTLRCSPRSGDLSVYWYQQSLDQGLQFLIQYYNGEERAKGNILERFSAQQFPDLHSELNLSSLELGDSALYFCASSPTPGLHNEQFFGPGTRLTVL.